The 32 T cell receptor beta chains presented below share a single source sample, sequenced in a study of Tregs in tolerant kidney transplant recipients. The assay was immunoSEQ multiplex PCR, and TCRdb's table has in-frame clones only and misses some. The sample lists about 240,000 clones, about 80% occurring once. The sequenced sample consisted of CD4+ T cells from blood. The receptors come from a human donor in good health.

V gene TRBV5-6 combines with J gene TRBJ1-2, with D uncertain. The CDR3 loop spans 12 amino acids. The germline gives CDR1 SGHDT, CDR2 YYEEEE. V lost 2 bases to trimming and J lost 4 bases, with 6 bases between them. The CDR3 DNA is TGTGCCAGCAGCTTTAGTTTCTATGGCTACACCTTC. Protein product: CASSFSFYGYTF.

The rearrangement links TRBV6-7 to TRBJ2-6; no firm D call. TRBV6-7 is reported as an ORF; its role is uncertain. V gave up 5 bases and J gave up 5 bases, with 25 bases separating them. The CDR3 is 19 amino acids. CDR3 loop: CASSGMVRIYKSRANVLTF. CDR3 sequence (DNA): TGTGCCAGCAGTGGCATGGTGCGTATTTACAAAAGTCGGGCCAACGTCCTGACTTTC.

This chain uses TRBV6-5 with TRBJ1-5; 8 bases match TRBD1. The CDR3 extends over 14 amino acids. CDR1 is MNHEY, CDR2 SVGAGI, per germline. Unmatched junction bases numbered 7, after V lost 5 bases and J lost 7 bases. In DNA, the CDR3 is TGTGCCAGCAGTCGGACAGGGTTCGGGCAGCCCCAGCATTTT. Translation gives CASSRTGFGQPQHF.

DNA for the CDR3: TGTGCCAGCAGGGGACGGGCCGCCTACGAGCAGTACTTC. Translating it yields CASRGRAAYEQYF. The genes are TRBV6-5 and TRBJ2-7; D possibly uses TRBD1 or TRBD2 (5 bases each). The CDR3 extends over 13 amino acids. CDR1 and CDR2 from the germline V gene are MNHEY and SVGAGI. Trimming took off 6 bases at V and 2 bases at J, with 11 bases between the two ends.

V and J are TRBV21-1 and TRBJ2-2; the DNA was not used to check the table's D call, TRBD2. TRBV21-1 is a pseudogene locus. This CDR3 is 20 amino acids long. The CDR3 region has the DNA TGTGCCAGCAGCAATTCCCCTATACCCCGTGTATGGACTAGCACCGGGGAGCTGTTTTTT. This codes for CASSNSPIPRVWTSTGELFF.

J is TRBJ1-2 and V is TRBV4-1; D possibly corresponds to TRBD1 (5 bases). The V end lost 2 bases, the J end lost 2 bases, and 12 bases lay between the germline ends. CDR1 and CDR2 from the germline V gene are MGHRA and YSYEKL. The CDR3 length is 15 residues. The CDR3: CASSQWGRGNYGYTF. CDR3 nucleotide sequence: TGCGCCAGCAGCCAATGGGGACGGGGAAACTATGGCTACACCTTC.

The chain recombines TRBV5-6 with TRBJ2-3; no definite D call. V was clipped by 2 bases and J by 0 bases, with 7 bases between them. Per germline, CDR1 SGHDT and CDR2 YYEEEE. The CDR3 length is 14 residues. The CDR3 spells CASSLKGSTDTQYF. In DNA, the CDR3 is TGTGCCAGCAGCTTAAAGGGAAGCACAGATACGCAGTATTTT.

CDR3 loop: CASRGRHLNTEAFF. The CDR3 nucleotides are TGTGCCAGCAGAGGGAGACACCTGAACACTGAAGCTTTCTTT. The V and J genes are TRBV7-9 and TRBJ1-1; D unclear. Germline lookup yields CDR1 SEHNR and CDR2 FQNEAQ (reference sequence). Trimming cost V 6 bases and J 0 bases, with 11 bases left between them. CDR3 length: 14 amino acids.

The CDR3 nucleotides read TGCGCCAGCAGTCGAGGGGACACCGGGGAGCTGTTTTTT. It specifies CASSRGDTGELFF. The chain couples TRBV5-1 to TRBJ2-2; D may correspond to TRBD1 or TRBD2 (5 bases each). V was trimmed by 5 bases and J by 3 bases, leaving 8 bases between them. This CDR3 is 13 amino acids long. CDR1 is SGHRS, CDR2 YFSETQ, per germline.

This rearrangement joins TRBV6-5 to TRBJ2-5; D might be TRBD1 (5 bases). V lost 0 bases, J lost 0 bases, and 8 bases lay in between. This CDR3 contains 15 residues. CDR1 and CDR2 (germline): MNHEY, SVGAGI. The DNA of the CDR3 is TGTGCCAGCAGTTACTCTCCAGGGAACCAAGAGACCCAGTACTTC. Its translation: CASSYSPGNQETQYF.

The chain carries TRBV6-6 and TRBJ1-5, with 8 nucleotides matching TRBD1. Germline V gene data show CDR1 as MNHNY and CDR2 as SVGAGI (reference sequence). This CDR3 has 15 amino acids. Germline trimming cut 2 bases from V and 4 bases from J; bases unmatched to any gene: 4. CDR3 DNA sequence: TGTGCCAGCAGTTACCGAACAGGGGGAAATCAGCCCCAGCATTTT. This codes for CASSYRTGGNQPQHF.

The V gene is TRBV9, the J gene TRBJ2-2; no clear D. CDR1 and CDR2 (germline): SGDLS, YYNGEE. The CDR3 is 18 amino acids. V lost 4 bases and J lost 8, with 27 bases in between. The CDR3 DNA is TGTGCCAGCAGCATATCCGTACAGCAGAGCTACTCCCCGGGGGAGCTGTTTTTT. Amino acid sequence: CASSISVQQSYSPGELFF.

The chain couples TRBV19 to TRBJ1-4; D is possibly TRBD1 (5 bases). Germline V CDR1 and CDR2: LNHDA, SQIVND (reference sequence). The CDR3 sequence is 15 residues long. V lost 4 bases, J lost 8 bases, and 17 bases lay in between. The DNA of the CDR3 is TGTGCCAGTAGTACGATACAGGCGGCGGAGGAAAAACTGTTTTTT. Its translation: CASSTIQAAEEKLFF. Based on the CDR3 plus reference TRBV19 and TRBJ1-4, the full variable domain is DGGITQSPKYLFRKEGQNVTLSCEQNLNHDAMYWYRQDPGQGLRLIYYSQIVNDFQKGDIAEGYSVSREKKESFPLTVTSAQKNPTAFYLCASSTIQAAEEKLFFGSGTQLSVL.

This clone was detected only a few times. The V gene is TRBV6-5, the J gene TRBJ2-7; D is unresolved. CDR1 is MNHEY, CDR2 SVGAGI, per germline. V was shortened by 0 bases and J by 4 bases, with 10 bases between the two germline ends. The length of the CDR3 is 14 residues. The CDR3 DNA sequence: TGTGCCAGCAGTTACTCGGCAGGCCCTTACGAGCAGTACTTC. Its protein is CASSYSAGPYEQYF.

The J gene is TRBJ2-3, the V gene TRBV19; 7 positions match TRBD1. The length of the CDR3 is 15 residues. V was pared by 5 bases and J by 0 bases, with 5 bases of the junction left unmatched. Per the germline V gene, CDR1 is LNHDA and CDR2 is SQIVND (reference sequence). The CDR3 sequence: CASSGIQGSTDTQYF. In nucleotides, the CDR3 is TGTGCCAGTAGTGGGATACAGGGGAGCACAGATACGCAGTATTTT. Variable domain in full (rest from reference TRBV19 and TRBJ2-3): DGGITQSPKYLFRKEGQNVTLSCEQNLNHDAMYWYRQDPGQGLRLIYYSQIVNDFQKGDIAEGYSVSREKKESFPLTVTSAQKNPTAFYLCASSGIQGSTDTQYFGPGTRLTVL.

The J gene is TRBJ1-2, the V gene TRBV5-4, with D possibly being TRBD1 (5 bases). Germline V CDR1 and CDR2: SGHNT, YYREEE (reference sequence). Trimming removed 3 bases at V and 4 bases at J, with 10 bases between. This CDR3 has 13 residues. The CDR3 reads CASSSDTSYGYTF. CDR3 bases: TGTGCCAGCAGCTCGGACACCTCCTATGGCTACACCTTC. Supplemented by reference TRBV5-4 and TRBJ1-2, the full variable domain reads ETGVTQSPTHLIKTRGQQVTLRCSSQSGHNTVSWYQQALGQGPQFIFQYYREEENGRGNFPPRFSGLQFPNYSSELNVNALELDDSALYLCASSSDTSYGYTFGSGTRLTVV.

This rearrangement joins TRBV6-4 to TRBJ2-1; TRBD2 agrees at 12 bases. V was pared by 5 bases and J by 0 bases, with 14 bases of the junction left unmatched. The CDR3 covers 20 residues. Germline loops: CDR1 MRHNA, CDR2 SNTAGT. The CDR3 reads CASSPPTTSGGSPSYNEQFF. The CDR3 nucleotides read TGTGCCAGCAGTCCACCAACCACTAGCGGGGGGAGCCCCTCCTACAATGAGCAGTTCTTC.

V is TRBV6-1 and J is TRBJ2-5; weak D call: TRBD2 (7 bases). The germline gives CDR1 MNHNS, CDR2 SASEGT. The CDR3 extends over 14 amino acids. V gave up 4 bases and J gave up 5 bases, with 14 bases separating them. The CDR3 DNA reads as TGTGCCAGCAGTGTGGGGGGGGCACGGGAGACCCAGTACTTC. Translation gives CASSVGGARETQYF.

The rearrangement links TRBV5-1 to TRBJ2-7, with 12 bases fitting TRBD2. CDR1 is SGHRS and CDR2 is YFSETQ in the germline V gene. V lost 4 bases, J lost 4 bases, and 3 bases stayed unmatched. The CDR3 loop spans 14 amino acids. CDR3 residues: CASSTTSGSYEQYF. The CDR3 DNA follows: TGCGCCAGCAGCACGACTAGCGGGAGTTACGAGCAGTACTTC.

This rearrangement joins TRBV2 to TRBJ2-7; unclear D gene. This CDR3 contains 12 residues. The germline V gene has CDR1 SNHLY and CDR2 FYNNEI. V lost 8 bases and J lost 1, with 9 bases in between. Here the CDR3 reads CASSPKSYEQYF. The DNA for the CDR3 is TGTGCCAGCTCCCCGAAGTCCTACGAGCAGTACTTC. Full variable domain (missing parts from reference TRBV2 and TRBJ2-7): EPEVTQTPSHQVTQMGQEVILRCVPISNHLYFYWYRQILGQKVEFLVSFYNNEISEKSEIFDDQFSVERPDGSNFTLKIRSTKLEDSAMYFCASSPKSYEQYFGPGTRLTVT.

J is TRBJ2-6 and V is TRBV11-1; TRBD1 matches at 10 bases. CDR3 size: 18 residues. J lost 4 bases, V lost 3 bases, and 9 bases had no gene match. In germline, CDR1 is SGHAT, CDR2 FQDESV (reference sequence). CDR3 DNA sequence: TGTGCCAGCAGCTTGCTAGGGACAGGGGCTGTGGGGGCCAACGTCCTGACTTTC. This sequence encodes CASSLLGTGAVGANVLTF.

The chain recombines TRBV6-6 with TRBJ2-7, with D unclear. Looked up from germline, CDR1 is MNHNY and CDR2 is SVGAGI (reference sequence). CDR3 size: 13 residues. Trimming took 5 bases from V and 3 from J, leaving 11 bases between them. The CDR3: CASSVGRVYEQYF. DNA of the CDR3: TGTGCCAGCAGTGTCGGCCGCGTCTACGAGCAGTACTTC.

The DNA of the CDR3 is TGTGCCAGCACCAAAGCCCCGGGCGTGAACACTGAAGCTTTCTTT. Protein product: CASTKAPGVNTEAFF. The V call is TRBV6-6, the J call TRBJ1-1, with D unresolved. This CDR3 has 15 amino acids. Trimming took off 7 bases at V and 0 bases at J, with 15 bases between the two ends. Looked up from germline, CDR1 is MNHNY and CDR2 is SVGAGI (reference sequence).

V gene TRBV4-2 combines with J gene TRBJ2-1, with a possible D match to TRBD2 (7 bases). V was cut by 0 bases and J by 7 bases, with 19 bases left in between. Germline CDR1 reads LGHNA; CDR2 reads YNFKEQ. CDR3 length: 17 residues. The CDR3 DNA follows: TGTGCCAGCAGCCAAGACGGGGGAGGGACATGGGCTAATGAGCAGTTCTTC. Translated, it gives CASSQDGGGTWANEQFF.

In this sample, this clone turned up once. This sequence joins TRBV7-8 and TRBJ2-1, with TRBD2 matching 9 bases. The CDR3 covers 17 residues. V shed 0 bases, J shed 3 bases, and the junction held 6 bases outside the gene matches. Germline V CDR1 and CDR2: SGHVS, FQNEAQ. In DNA, the CDR3 is TGTGCCAGCAGCTTAGCGGCGGGGGGGCCACTCTACAATGAGCAGTTCTTC. The encoded protein is CASSLAAGGPLYNEQFF.

This chain uses TRBV7-8 with TRBJ1-6, with a weak D call TRBD1 (5 bases). Germline V gives CDR1 SGHVS, CDR2 FQNEAQ. V gave up 8 bases and J gave up 10 bases, with 9 bases separating them. The length of the CDR3 is 11 residues. Written as DNA, the CDR3 is TGTGCCAGCGGGTCAGGGTCACCCCTCCACTTT. It specifies CASGSGSPLHF.

The chain has TRBV27 and TRBJ2-7; 8 bases are shared with TRBD1. CDR1 MNHEY and CDR2 SMNVEV come from the germline V gene (reference sequence). The CDR3 sequence is 13 residues long. The V gene end was trimmed by 6 bases and the J gene end by 12 bases; junction bases not matched to a gene: 13. The CDR3 DNA reads as TGTGCCAGCAGCGAGATAGGGACAGGAGTTCCGTACTTC. It encodes CASSEIGTGVPYF.

The genes are TRBV5-8 and TRBJ1-4; 8 nucleotides match TRBD1. Germline V gene data show CDR1 as SGHTS and CDR2 as YDEGEE. The CDR3 is made up of 13 amino acids. The junction had 9 bases not matched to a gene; V was cut back by 10 bases and J by 7 bases. The CDR3 region is CALGTGLTEKLFF. CDR3 DNA sequence: TGTGCCCTCGGGACAGGACTTACTGAAAAACTGTTTTTT.

V is TRBV27 and J is TRBJ2-7; D could derive from TRBD1 or TRBD2 (6 bases each). V lost 3 bases, J lost 1 base, and 19 bases lay in between. Looked up from germline, CDR1 is MNHEY and CDR2 is SMNVEV (reference sequence). The CDR3 contains 17 residues. The CDR3 DNA reads as TGTGCCAGCAGTTTCCCTAGGGGGACTGGTTCTTCCTACGAGCAGTACTTC. Protein: CASSFPRGTGSSYEQYF.

In this sample, this clone turned up once. Other nucleotide sequences from this sample produce the same CDR3. V and J are TRBV15 and TRBJ2-7; a possible D gene is TRBD2 (6 bases). The germline V gene has CDR1 LNHNV and CDR2 YYDKDF (reference sequence). The V end was cut by 0 bases, the J end by 3 bases, with 9 bases between. This CDR3 region has 14 residues. The CDR3 DNA reads TGTGCCACCAGCAGAGATCGGACTAACTACGAGCAGTACTTC. Its protein product is CATSRDRTNYEQYF.

The V and J genes are TRBV5-4 and TRBJ2-7; 13 bases agree with TRBD2. With V trimmed by 4 bases and J by 1 base, 8 bases remained unmatched. The CDR3 has 17 amino acids. Per the germline V gene, CDR1 is SGHNT and CDR2 is YYREEE (reference sequence). CDR3 in amino acids: CASSPGTSGIFSYEQYF. The CDR3 region has the DNA TGTGCCAGCAGCCCGGGGACTAGCGGGATCTTTTCCTACGAGCAGTACTTC.

The chain links TRBV19 to TRBJ1-5; a weak D match, TRBD1 (5 bases). This CDR3 is built from 15 residues. Germline V lookup: CDR1 LNHDA, CDR2 SQIVND (reference sequence). The V end lost 7 bases, the J end lost 0 bases, and 13 bases lay between the germline ends. The CDR3 sequence is CASTRVGDSNQPQHF. DNA of the CDR3: TGTGCCAGTACCCGGGTGGGGGATAGCAATCAGCCCCAGCATTTT.